These T cell receptor beta chains were read from a single sample in a study of cytomegalovirus exposure and HLA in healthy donors. Sequenced by immunoSEQ multiplex PCR; TCRdb stores in-frame clones only, minus some. The data contain under 100,000 clones, 81% of them singletons. Sequences were obtained from PBMCs. The source of these receptors is an older woman in good health and CMV-seropositive. The CDR3 runs from the conserved cysteine through the conserved F or W. The order of the fields is clone size, J gene, V gene, D gene, CDR3 protein, CDR3 DNA. D genes are given only for firm matches. For some rows the clone size is stated as once, few or many, or as a class when expanded; others skip it.

clone size: few; J gene: TRBJ1-2; V gene: TRBV4-3; D gene: -; CDR3 protein: CASSQETSVLKNYGYTF; CDR3 DNA: TGCGCCAGCAGCCAAGAAACTTCTGTGCTTAAGAACTATGGCTACACCTTC
clone size: -; J gene: TRBJ2-1; V gene: TRBV9; D gene: -; CDR3 protein: CASSVRPLVGHEQFF; CDR3 DNA: TGTGCCAGCAGCGTGAGGCCTCTCGTCGGTCATGAGCAGTTCTTC
clone size: -; J gene: TRBJ2-1; V gene: TRBV7-9; D gene: -; CDR3 protein: CASSLEGGYNEQFF; CDR3 DNA: TGTGCCAGCAGCTTAGAAGGCGGGTACAATGAGCAGTTCTTC
clone size: -; J gene: TRBJ2-6; V gene: TRBV5-1; D gene: TRBD1; CDR3 protein: CASSQLPGGSGANVLTF; CDR3 DNA: TGCGCCAGCAGCCAACTCCCAGGGGGCTCTGGGGCCAACGTCCTGACTTTC
clone size: -; J gene: TRBJ2-1; V gene: TRBV15; D gene: TRBD2; CDR3 protein: CATSKLAGGSSYNEQFF; CDR3 DNA: TGTGCCACCAGCAAACTAGCGGGAGGCTCGTCCTACAATGAGCAGTTCTTC
clone size: -; J gene: TRBJ1-1; V gene: TRBV2; D gene: -; CDR3 protein: CASRQRRDTEAFF; CDR3 DNA: TGTGCCAGCAGGCAGCGGCGGGACACTGAAGCTTTCTTT
clone size: few; J gene: TRBJ1-1; V gene: TRBV6-6; D gene: -; CDR3 protein: CASSTLGAHTEAFF; CDR3 DNA: TGTGCCAGCAGTACCCTAGGGGCGCACACTGAAGCTTTCTTT
clone size: -; J gene: TRBJ2-1; V gene: TRBV7-9; D gene: TRBD2; CDR3 protein: CASSSLRLAAMDEQFF; CDR3 DNA: TGTGCCAGCAGCTCCCTCAGACTAGCGGCAATGGATGAGCAGTTCTTC
clone size: once; J gene: TRBJ2-7; V gene: TRBV7-9; D gene: -; CDR3 protein: CASSLREDEQYF; CDR3 DNA: TGTGCCAGCAGCTTGAGGGAGGACGAGCAGTACTTC
clone size: -; J gene: TRBJ2-2; V gene: TRBV7-2; D gene: TRBD2; CDR3 protein: CASSNPGLAGVTGELFF; CDR3 DNA: TGTGCCAGCAGCAATCCGGGACTAGCGGGAGTAACCGGGGAGCTGTTTTTT
clone size: -; J gene: TRBJ2-7; V gene: TRBV5-1; D gene: -; CDR3 protein: CASSLTMTTYEQYF; CDR3 DNA: TGCGCCAGCAGCTTGACTATGACCACCTACGAGCAGTACTTC
clone size: -; J gene: TRBJ1-5; V gene: TRBV7-2; D gene: -; CDR3 protein: CASSRTRSGNQPQHF; CDR3 DNA: TGTGCCAGCAGCCGCACTAGGTCCGGCAATCAGCCCCAGCATTTT
clone size: -; J gene: TRBJ2-1; V gene: TRBV7-2; D gene: TRBD1; CDR3 protein: CASSLLGQGWNEQFF; CDR3 DNA: TGTGCCAGCAGCTTACTCGGACAGGGCTGGAATGAGCAGTTCTTC
clone size: -; J gene: TRBJ2-7; V gene: TRBV4-1; D gene: -; CDR3 protein: CASSQEQGGSSYEQYF; CDR3 DNA: TGCGCCAGCAGCCAAGAACAGGGCGGAAGCTCCTACGAGCAGTACTTT
clone size: few; J gene: TRBJ1-3; V gene: TRBV6-5; D gene: TRBD1; CDR3 protein: CASSGTASGNTIYF; CDR3 DNA: TGTGCCAGCAGTGGGACAGCCTCTGGAAACACCATATATTTT
clone size: -; J gene: TRBJ2-5; V gene: TRBV19; D gene: -; CDR3 protein: CASSPLRGGDRETQYF; CDR3 DNA: TGTGCCAGTAGTCCTCTGAGAGGCGGGGACCGGGAGACCCAGTACTTC
clone size: -; J gene: TRBJ2-7; V gene: TRBV6-5; D gene: -; CDR3 protein: CASSYSKPGTYEQYF; CDR3 DNA: TGTGCCAGCAGTTACTCGAAGCCGGGGACCTACGAGCAGTACTTC
clone size: -; J gene: TRBJ1-1; V gene: TRBV4-1; D gene: TRBD1; CDR3 protein: CASSRQGGTEAFF; CDR3 DNA: TGCGCCAGCAGCCGACAGGGTGGCACTGAAGCTTTCTTT
clone size: -; J gene: TRBJ1-5; V gene: TRBV5-1; D gene: TRBD1; CDR3 protein: CASSPTGGQGNQPQHF; CDR3 DNA: TGCGCCAGCAGCCCTACAGGGGGTCAAGGCAATCAGCCCCAGCATTTT
clone size: -; J gene: TRBJ1-2; V gene: TRBV28; D gene: -; CDR3 protein: CASSLSPGGGKHYGYTF; CDR3 DNA: TGTGCCAGCAGTTTATCCCCGGGGGGGGGCAAGCACTATGGCTACACCTTC
clone size: -; J gene: TRBJ2-3; V gene: TRBV2; D gene: TRBD1; CDR3 protein: CASREGQATSTDTQYF; CDR3 DNA: TGTGCCAGCAGGGAAGGACAGGCAACTAGCACAGATACGCAGTATTTT
clone size: -; J gene: TRBJ2-2; V gene: TRBV6-4; D gene: -; CDR3 protein: CASSPGGATGELFF; CDR3 DNA: TGTGCCAGCAGCCCAGGTGGGGCAACCGGGGAGCTGTTTTTT
clone size: -; J gene: TRBJ1-2; V gene: TRBV6-5; D gene: TRBD1; CDR3 protein: CASSYRDRGHYGYTF; CDR3 DNA: TGTGCCAGCAGTTACCGGGACAGGGGGCACTATGGCTACACCTTC
clone size: few; J gene: TRBJ1-5; V gene: TRBV7-2; D gene: -; CDR3 protein: CASSWKEDQPQHF; CDR3 DNA: TGTGCCAGCAGCTGGAAAGAGGATCAGCCCCAGCATTTT
clone size: -; J gene: TRBJ2-7; V gene: TRBV11-3; D gene: TRBD1; CDR3 protein: CASSLTGGAYEQYF; CDR3 DNA: TGTGCCAGCAGCCTGACAGGGGGGGCCTACGAGCAGTACTTC
clone size: -; J gene: TRBJ2-7; V gene: TRBV30; D gene: TRBD2; CDR3 protein: CAGIAGVRYEQYF; CDR3 DNA: TGTGCCGGGATAGCGGGAGTTCGCTACGAGCAGTACTTC
clone size: -; J gene: TRBJ2-7; V gene: TRBV7-8; D gene: -; CDR3 protein: CASRGVEQYF; CDR3 DNA: TGTGCCAGCCGCGGGGTCGAGCAGTACTTC
clone size: few; J gene: TRBJ1-1; V gene: TRBV5-6; D gene: -; CDR3 protein: CASSLELSEAFF; CDR3 DNA: TGTGCCAGCAGCTTGGAGTTGAGTGAAGCTTTCTTT
clone size: few; J gene: TRBJ2-2; V gene: TRBV6-6; D gene: TRBD1; CDR3 protein: CASSRTGDGELFF; CDR3 DNA: TGTGCCAGCAGCCGGACAGGGGACGGGGAGCTGTTTTTT
clone size: -; J gene: TRBJ2-2; V gene: TRBV30; D gene: TRBD2; CDR3 protein: CAWSVRPGGLFF; CDR3 DNA: TGTGCCTGGAGTGTAAGACCGGGAGGGCTGTTTTTT
clone size: -; J gene: TRBJ2-3; V gene: TRBV19; D gene: TRBD1; CDR3 protein: CASSPQGVGADTQYF; CDR3 DNA: TGTGCCAGTAGCCCTCAGGGGGTGGGGGCAGATACGCAGTATTTT
clone size: -; J gene: TRBJ1-4; V gene: TRBV30; D gene: TRBD1; CDR3 protein: CAWSPRTGGNEKLFF; CDR3 DNA: TGTGCCTGGAGCCCTAGGACAGGGGGAAATGAAAAACTGTTTTTT
clone size: few; J gene: TRBJ1-4; V gene: TRBV6-1; D gene: -; CDR3 protein: CASRLGGADEKLFF; CDR3 DNA: TGTGCCAGCAGATTGGGGGGGGCGGATGAAAAACTGTTTTTT
clone size: once; J gene: TRBJ1-6; V gene: TRBV27; D gene: TRBD1; CDR3 protein: CASSRDSRTYNSPLHF; CDR3 DNA: TGTGCCAGCAGCAGGGACAGTCGAACCTATAATTCACCCCTCCACTTT
clone size: -; J gene: TRBJ1-5; V gene: TRBV18; D gene: -; CDR3 protein: CASSPTSSNQPQHF; CDR3 DNA: TGTGCCAGCTCACCAACATCTAGCAATCAGCCCCAGCATTTT
clone size: -; J gene: TRBJ2-5; V gene: TRBV4-1; D gene: -; CDR3 protein: CASRVFLLGGRFSETQYF; CDR3 DNA: TGCGCCAGCAGAGTCTTTCTCCTGGGCGGGCGCTTCAGCGAGACCCAGTACTTC
clone size: -; J gene: TRBJ2-1; V gene: TRBV19; D gene: TRBD1; CDR3 protein: CASSTSPDRGHNEQFF; CDR3 DNA: TGTGCCAGTAGTACCTCTCCGGACAGGGGCCACAATGAGCAGTTCTTC
clone size: -; J gene: TRBJ2-5; V gene: TRBV13; D gene: -; CDR3 protein: CASSRRDTQETQYF; CDR3 DNA: TGTGCCAGCAGCCGACGGGACACTCAAGAGACCCAGTACTTC
clone size: -; J gene: TRBJ2-1; V gene: TRBV5-1; D gene: TRBD1; CDR3 protein: CASSTIYSGQGARSEQFF; CDR3 DNA: TGCGCCAGCAGTACGATATACTCCGGACAGGGGGCAAGGAGTGAGCAGTTCTTC
clone size: -; J gene: TRBJ2-1; V gene: TRBV28; D gene: TRBD2; CDR3 protein: CASKLAGGYNEQFF; CDR3 DNA: TGTGCCAGCAAACTAGCGGGAGGGTACAATGAGCAGTTCTTC